This T cell receptor beta chain was observed in a study of T cell repertoires in cytomegalovirus infection (dated by TCRdb to the late 2010s). Regarding the complete study: Peptide stimulations targeted recently identified HLA-C-restricted CMV epitopes, whose presentation resists viral immunomodulation, together with well-studied HLA-B-restricted epitopes. Donor HLA type was relevant to the analysis, as public TCR beta signatures indicated carriage of CMV infection together with the matching HLA type. The research as a whole found: Carriers of CMV infection plus the relevant HLA type were discriminated by the cumulative frequency of public TCR beta family members in the study cohort and in an independent roughly 350-donor cohort. In the ex vivo response, HLA-C-restricted CMV-specific TCR beta clonotypes were dominant, and in two of eight donors the single most frequent clonotype came from this HLA-C-restricted group.

Instrument used: Illumina HiSeq 1500. TCRdb handled the public reads itself, with Q25 trimming in fastp and clone calling in MiXCR, and kept productive beta chains. Each record represents a unique CDR3 protein, reported with the most common genes and DNA among its rows. This sample lists more than 250,000 distinct CDR3 sequences; roughly 25% were detected once. The top ten hold approximately 12% of the sample. The germline V gene provides CDR1 MNHEY and CDR2 SVGAGI. The CDR3 runs 15 amino acids, cysteine and phenylalanine included. The kept DNA is CDR3 alone, 45 bases in frame from the first base. Germline trimming: 0 bases from V, 5 bases from J; junction bases outside gene matches: 6. Taken with the paper, the label for treatment or condition translates to: in vitro stimulation with specific CMV peptide epitopes to enrich CMV-specific T cells. This clonotype was seen many times. The antigen it recognizes is unknown. There are no base qualities to consult, and no much larger clone falls within one base.

Here the sequenced sample was cultured PBMCs, taken from culture after CMV antigen stimulation. The clonotype was recovered from a human donor in good health (CMV status not recorded). Some clones in this sample may be carry-over from other donors' samples. Rearrangement joined TRBV6-5 to TRBJ1-2, with 7 central nucleotides matching TRBD1. The base sequence is TGTGCCAGCAGTTACTCGAGTGAGGGGGCGTATGGCTACACCTTC. This yields the protein CASSYSSEGAYGYTF.